One TCR beta chain is described in this entry. This entry belongs to a study of T cell responses to AZD1222 COVID-19 vaccine. V dropped 4 bases and J dropped 3; count of bases not matched to a gene: 13. Germline V gene lookup returns CDR1 LGHNA and CDR2 YNFKEQ. This CDR3 spans 18 amino acids. This table comes from immunoSEQ multiplex PCR, and its TCRdb copy is limited to in-frame clones, with some not included. The sample lists about 150,000 clones; 85% to 95% were seen once. Here the sequenced sample was peripheral blood, taken on day 0 of AZD1222 vaccination. V and J are TRBV4-2 and TRBJ2-3, with 10 nucleotides matching TRBD2. This receptor was taken from an adult in good health. CDR3 sequence: CASSLDKAGGPVTDTQYF. CDR3 DNA: TGTGCCAGCAGCCTAGATAAAGCGGGAGGGCCCGTTACAGATACGCAGTATTTT.